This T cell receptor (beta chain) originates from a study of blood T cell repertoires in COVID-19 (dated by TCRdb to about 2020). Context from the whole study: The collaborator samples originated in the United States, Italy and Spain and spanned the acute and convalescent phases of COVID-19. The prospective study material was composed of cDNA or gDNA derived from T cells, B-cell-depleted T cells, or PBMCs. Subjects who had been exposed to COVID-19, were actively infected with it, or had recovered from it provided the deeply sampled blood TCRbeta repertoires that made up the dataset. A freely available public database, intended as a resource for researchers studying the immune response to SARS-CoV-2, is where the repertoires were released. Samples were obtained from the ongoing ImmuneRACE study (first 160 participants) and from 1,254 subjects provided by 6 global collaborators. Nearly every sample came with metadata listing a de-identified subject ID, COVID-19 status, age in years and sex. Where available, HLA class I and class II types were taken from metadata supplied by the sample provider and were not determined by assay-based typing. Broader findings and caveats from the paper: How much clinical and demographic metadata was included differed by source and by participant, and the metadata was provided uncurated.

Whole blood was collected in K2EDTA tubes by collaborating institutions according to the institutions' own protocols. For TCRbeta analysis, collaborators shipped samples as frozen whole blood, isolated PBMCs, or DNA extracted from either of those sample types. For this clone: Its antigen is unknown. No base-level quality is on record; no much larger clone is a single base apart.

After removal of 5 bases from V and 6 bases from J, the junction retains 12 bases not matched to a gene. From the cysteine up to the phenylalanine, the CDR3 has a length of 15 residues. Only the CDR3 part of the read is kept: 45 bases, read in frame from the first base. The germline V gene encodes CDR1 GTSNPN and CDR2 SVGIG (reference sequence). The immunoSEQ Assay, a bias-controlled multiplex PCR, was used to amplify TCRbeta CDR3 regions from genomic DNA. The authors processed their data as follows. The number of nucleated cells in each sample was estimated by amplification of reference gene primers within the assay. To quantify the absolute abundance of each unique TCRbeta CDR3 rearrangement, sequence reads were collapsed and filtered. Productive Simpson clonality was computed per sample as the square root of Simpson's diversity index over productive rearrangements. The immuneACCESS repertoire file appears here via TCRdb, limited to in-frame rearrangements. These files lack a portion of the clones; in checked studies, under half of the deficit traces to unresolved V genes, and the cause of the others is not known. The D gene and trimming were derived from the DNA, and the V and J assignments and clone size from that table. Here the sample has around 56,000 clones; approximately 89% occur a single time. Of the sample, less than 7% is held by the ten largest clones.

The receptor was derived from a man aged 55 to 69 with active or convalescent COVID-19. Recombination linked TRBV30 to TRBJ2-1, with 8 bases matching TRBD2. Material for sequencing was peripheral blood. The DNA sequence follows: TGTGCCTGGGGGGGTGGACTAGCTCATCCCAATGAGCAGTTCTTC. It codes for CAWGGGLAHPNEQFF.